This TCR beta chain was captured by sequencing in a study of blood T cells in healthy people across ages. This clonotype was counted a few times. No antigen is known for it. Sample-barcoded 5' priming and a J-beta primer mix drove a second PCR of about 6 to 12 cycles. A single record per CDR3 protein comes from TCRdb applying MiXCR to the 5' RACE reads. Of approximately 1.5 million distinct CDR3 sequences detected, almost 35% appear once; the ten largest clones hold 10% to 12%. The study's findings and limits: Relative to aged donors, long-lived donors carried more naive CD4+ cells and displayed higher diversity. Significant beta diversity loss was already apparent by age roughly 44, declining roughly linearly.

CDR1 and CDR2 (germline): DFQATT, SNEGSKA (reference sequence). The CDR3 is 12 residues long. Trimming pared 5 bases from V and 9 bases from J, leaving 14 bases between. This sequence was found in a woman aged 25 to 39 in good health. The sample comprised blood. J is TRBJ2-1 and V is TRBV20-1; D remains ambiguous. In DNA form, the CDR3 reads TGCAGTGCTTCGAACTCGGCCGGTGAGCAGTTCTTC. This gives the protein CSASNSAGEQFF.